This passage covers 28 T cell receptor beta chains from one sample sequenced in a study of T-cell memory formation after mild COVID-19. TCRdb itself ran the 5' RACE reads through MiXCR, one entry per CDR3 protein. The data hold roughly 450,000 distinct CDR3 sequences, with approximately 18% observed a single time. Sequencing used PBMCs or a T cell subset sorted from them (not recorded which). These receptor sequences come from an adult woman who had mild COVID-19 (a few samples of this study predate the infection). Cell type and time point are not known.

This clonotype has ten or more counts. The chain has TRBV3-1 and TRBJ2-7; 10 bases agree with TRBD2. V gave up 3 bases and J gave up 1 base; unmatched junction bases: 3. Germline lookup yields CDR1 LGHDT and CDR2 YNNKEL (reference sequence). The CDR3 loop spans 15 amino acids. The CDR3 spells CASSHSSGSSYEQYF. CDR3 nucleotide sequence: TGTGCCAGCAGCCATTCTAGCGGGAGTTCCTACGAGCAGTACTTC.

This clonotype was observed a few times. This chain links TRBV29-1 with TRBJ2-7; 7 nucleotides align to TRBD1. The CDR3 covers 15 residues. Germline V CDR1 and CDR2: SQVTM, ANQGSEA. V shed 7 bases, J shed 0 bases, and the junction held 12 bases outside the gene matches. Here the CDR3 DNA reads TGCAGCGCCGACAGGGCAGGACGGGGCTCCTACGAGCAGTACTTC. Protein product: CSADRAGRGSYEQYF.

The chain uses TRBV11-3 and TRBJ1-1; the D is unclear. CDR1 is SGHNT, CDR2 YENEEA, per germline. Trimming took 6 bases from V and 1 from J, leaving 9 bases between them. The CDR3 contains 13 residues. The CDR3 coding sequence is TGTGCCAGCAGTCGGTCTGGGAACACTGAAGCTTTCTTT. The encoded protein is CASSRSGNTEAFF.

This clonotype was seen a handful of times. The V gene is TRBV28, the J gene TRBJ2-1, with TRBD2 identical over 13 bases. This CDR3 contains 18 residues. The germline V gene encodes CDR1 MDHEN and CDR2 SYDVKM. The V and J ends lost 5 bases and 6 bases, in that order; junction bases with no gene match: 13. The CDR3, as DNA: TGTGCCAGCAGTCCCGGACTAGCGGGAGAATTCCCAGGCAATGAGCAGTTCTTC. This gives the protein CASSPGLAGEFPGNEQFF.

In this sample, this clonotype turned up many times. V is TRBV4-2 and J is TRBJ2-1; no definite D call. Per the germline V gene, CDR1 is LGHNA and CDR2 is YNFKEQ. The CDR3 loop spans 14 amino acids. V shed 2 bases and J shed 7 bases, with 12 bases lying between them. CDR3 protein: CASSQPGDQNEQFF. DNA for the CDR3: TGTGCCAGCAGCCAACCGGGTGATCAGAATGAGCAGTTCTTC.

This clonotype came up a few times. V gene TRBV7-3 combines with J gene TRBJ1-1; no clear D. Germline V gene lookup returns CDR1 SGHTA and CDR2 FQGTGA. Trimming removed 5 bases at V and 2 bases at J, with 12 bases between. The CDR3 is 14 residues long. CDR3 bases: TGTGCCAGCAGCCCCTTCGGCGGAAACACTGAAGCTTTCTTT. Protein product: CASSPFGGNTEAFF.

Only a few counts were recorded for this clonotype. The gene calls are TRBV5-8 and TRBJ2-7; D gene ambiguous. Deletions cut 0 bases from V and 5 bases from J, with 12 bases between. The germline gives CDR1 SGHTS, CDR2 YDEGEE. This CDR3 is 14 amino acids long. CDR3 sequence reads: CASSLEAGADEQYF. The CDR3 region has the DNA TGTGCCAGCAGCTTGGAGGCAGGCGCGGACGAGCAGTACTTC.

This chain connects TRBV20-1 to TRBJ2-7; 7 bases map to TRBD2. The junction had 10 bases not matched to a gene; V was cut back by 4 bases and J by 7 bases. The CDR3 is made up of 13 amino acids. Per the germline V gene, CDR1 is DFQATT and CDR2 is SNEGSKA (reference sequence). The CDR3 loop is CSATTRGDGEQYF. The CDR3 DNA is TGCAGTGCTACCACTCGGGGGGATGGAGAGCAGTACTTC.

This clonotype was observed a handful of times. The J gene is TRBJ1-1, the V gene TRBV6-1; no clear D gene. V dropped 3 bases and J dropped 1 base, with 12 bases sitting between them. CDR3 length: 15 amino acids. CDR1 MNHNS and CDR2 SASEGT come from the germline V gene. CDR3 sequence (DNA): TGTGCCAGCAGTGAGCCGGCGGCGGCGAACACTGAAGCTTTCTTT. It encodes CASSEPAAANTEAFF.

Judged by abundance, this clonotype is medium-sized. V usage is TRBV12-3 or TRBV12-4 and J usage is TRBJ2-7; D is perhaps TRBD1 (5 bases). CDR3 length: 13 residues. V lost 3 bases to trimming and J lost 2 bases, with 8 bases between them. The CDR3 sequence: CASSFWTPYEQYF. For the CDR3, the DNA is TGTGCCAGCAGTTTTTGGACACCCTACGAGCAGTACTTC.

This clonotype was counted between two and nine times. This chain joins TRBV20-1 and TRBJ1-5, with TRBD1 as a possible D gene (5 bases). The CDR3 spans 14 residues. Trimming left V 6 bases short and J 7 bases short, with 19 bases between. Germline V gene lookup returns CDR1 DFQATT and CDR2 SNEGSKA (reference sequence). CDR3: CSASLGHQEQPQHF. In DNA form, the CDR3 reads TGCAGTGCAAGTTTGGGGCATCAAGAACAGCCCCAGCATTTT.

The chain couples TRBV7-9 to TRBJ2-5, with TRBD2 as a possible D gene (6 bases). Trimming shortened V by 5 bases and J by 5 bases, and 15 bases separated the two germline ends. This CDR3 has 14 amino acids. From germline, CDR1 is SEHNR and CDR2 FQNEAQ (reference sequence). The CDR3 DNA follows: TGTGCCAGCAGCCCCCCCGGCGGGGTTGAGACCCAGTACTTC. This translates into CASSPPGGVETQYF.

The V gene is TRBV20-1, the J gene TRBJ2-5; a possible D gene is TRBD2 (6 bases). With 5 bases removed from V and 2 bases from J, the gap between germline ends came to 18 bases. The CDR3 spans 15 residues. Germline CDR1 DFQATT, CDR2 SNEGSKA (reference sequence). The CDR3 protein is CSARNPAGRQETQYF. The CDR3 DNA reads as TGCAGTGCTCGAAATCCGGCGGGAAGGCAAGAGACCCAGTACTTC.

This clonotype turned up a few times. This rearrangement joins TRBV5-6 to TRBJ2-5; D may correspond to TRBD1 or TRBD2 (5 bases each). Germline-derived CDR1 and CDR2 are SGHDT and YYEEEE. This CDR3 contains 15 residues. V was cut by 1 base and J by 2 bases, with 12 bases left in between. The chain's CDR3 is CASSLRGPGQETQYF. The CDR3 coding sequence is TGTGCCAGCAGCTTGCGGGGCCCGGGTCAAGAGACCCAGTACTTC. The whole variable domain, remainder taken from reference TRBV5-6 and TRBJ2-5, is DAGVTQSPTHLIKTRGQQVTLRCSPKSGHDTVSWYQQALGQGPQFIFQYYEEEERQRGNFPDRFSGHQFPNYSSELNVNALLLGDSALYLCASSLRGPGQETQYFGPGTRLLVL.

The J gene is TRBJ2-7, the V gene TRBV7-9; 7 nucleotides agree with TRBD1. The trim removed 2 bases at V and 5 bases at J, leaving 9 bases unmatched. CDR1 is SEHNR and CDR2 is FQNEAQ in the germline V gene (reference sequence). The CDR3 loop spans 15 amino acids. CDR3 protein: CASSLSETGTNEQYF. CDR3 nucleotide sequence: TGTGCCAGCAGCTTATCGGAGACAGGGACCAACGAGCAGTACTTC.

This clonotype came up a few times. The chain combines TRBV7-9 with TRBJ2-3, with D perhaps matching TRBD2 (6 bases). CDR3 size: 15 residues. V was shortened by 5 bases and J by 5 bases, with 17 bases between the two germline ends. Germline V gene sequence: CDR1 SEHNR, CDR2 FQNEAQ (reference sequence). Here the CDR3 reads CASSPGTSRGDTQYF. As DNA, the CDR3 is TGTGCCAGCAGCCCCGGGACTTCCCGAGGAGATACGCAGTATTTT.

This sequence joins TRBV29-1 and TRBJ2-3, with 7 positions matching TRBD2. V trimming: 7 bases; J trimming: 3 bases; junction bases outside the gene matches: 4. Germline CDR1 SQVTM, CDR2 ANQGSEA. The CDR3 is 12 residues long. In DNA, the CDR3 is TGCAGCGCTCTACTAGCGACAGATACGCAGTATTTT. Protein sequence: CSALLATDTQYF.

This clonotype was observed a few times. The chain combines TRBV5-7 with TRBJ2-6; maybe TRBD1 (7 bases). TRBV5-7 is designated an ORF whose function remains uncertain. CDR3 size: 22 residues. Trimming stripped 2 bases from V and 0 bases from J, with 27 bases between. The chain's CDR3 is CASSFAVMRDSLFFSGANVLTF. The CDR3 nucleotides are TGTGCCAGCAGCTTTGCGGTGATGCGGGACAGCCTTTTTTTCTCTGGGGCCAACGTCCTGACTTTC.

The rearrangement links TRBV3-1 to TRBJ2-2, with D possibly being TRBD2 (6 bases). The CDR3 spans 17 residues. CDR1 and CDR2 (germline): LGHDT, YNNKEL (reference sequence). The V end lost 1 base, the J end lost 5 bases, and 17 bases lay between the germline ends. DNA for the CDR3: TGTGCCAGCAGCCAAGCCGGCGGGGTTATACGAACCGGGGAGCTGTTTTTT. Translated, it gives CASSQAGGVIRTGELFF.

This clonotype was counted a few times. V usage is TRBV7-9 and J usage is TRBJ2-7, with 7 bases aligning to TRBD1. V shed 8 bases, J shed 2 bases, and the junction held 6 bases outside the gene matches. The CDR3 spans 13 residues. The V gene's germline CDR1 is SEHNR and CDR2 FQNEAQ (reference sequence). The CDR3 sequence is CASERQGTYEQYF. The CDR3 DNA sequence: TGTGCCAGCGAACGACAGGGTACCTACGAGCAGTACTTC.

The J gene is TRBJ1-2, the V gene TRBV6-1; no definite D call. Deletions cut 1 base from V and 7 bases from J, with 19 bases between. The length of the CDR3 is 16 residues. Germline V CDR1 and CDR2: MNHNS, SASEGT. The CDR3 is CASSEGLIGSVLGYTF. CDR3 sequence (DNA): TGTGCCAGCAGTGAAGGGCTGATCGGCAGCGTCCTTGGCTACACCTTC.

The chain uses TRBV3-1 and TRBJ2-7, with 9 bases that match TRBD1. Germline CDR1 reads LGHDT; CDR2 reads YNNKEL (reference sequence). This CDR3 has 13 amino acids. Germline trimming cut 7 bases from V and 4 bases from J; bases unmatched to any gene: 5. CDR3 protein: CASTTGGVYEQYF. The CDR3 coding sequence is TGTGCCAGCACAACAGGGGGCGTTTACGAGCAGTACTTC.

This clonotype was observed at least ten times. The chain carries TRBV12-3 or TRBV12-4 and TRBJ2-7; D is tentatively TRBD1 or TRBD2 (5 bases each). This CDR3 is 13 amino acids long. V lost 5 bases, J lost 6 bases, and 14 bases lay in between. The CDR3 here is CASSTRDRIEQYF. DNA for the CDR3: TGTGCCAGCAGTACCCGGGACCGAATCGAGCAGTACTTC.

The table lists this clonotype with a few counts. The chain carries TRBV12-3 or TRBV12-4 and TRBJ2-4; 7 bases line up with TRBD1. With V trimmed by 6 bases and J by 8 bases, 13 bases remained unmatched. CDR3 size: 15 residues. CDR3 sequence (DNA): TGTGCCAGCAGGGGGGAAGGGGGCGGTTATCACATTCAGTACTTC. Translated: CASRGEGGGYHIQYF.

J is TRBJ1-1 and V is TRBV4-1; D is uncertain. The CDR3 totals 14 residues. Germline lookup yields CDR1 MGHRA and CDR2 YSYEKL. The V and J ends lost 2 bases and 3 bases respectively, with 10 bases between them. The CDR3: CASSQPAEDTEAFF. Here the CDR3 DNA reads TGCGCCAGCAGCCAACCGGCGGAGGACACTGAAGCTTTCTTT.

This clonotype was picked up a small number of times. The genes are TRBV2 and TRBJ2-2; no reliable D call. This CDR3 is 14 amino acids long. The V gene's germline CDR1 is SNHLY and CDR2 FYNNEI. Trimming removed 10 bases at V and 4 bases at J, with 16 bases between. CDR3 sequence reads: CAKRLTAGTGELFF. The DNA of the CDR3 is TGTGCCAAGCGTCTGACGGCAGGCACCGGGGAGCTGTTTTTT.

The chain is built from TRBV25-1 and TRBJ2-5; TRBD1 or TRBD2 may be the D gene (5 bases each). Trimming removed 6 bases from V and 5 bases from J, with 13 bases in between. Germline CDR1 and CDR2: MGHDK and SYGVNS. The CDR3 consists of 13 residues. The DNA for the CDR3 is TGTGCCAGCAGGTGGGGGTCCGGGGAGACCCAGTACTTC. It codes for CASRWGSGETQYF.

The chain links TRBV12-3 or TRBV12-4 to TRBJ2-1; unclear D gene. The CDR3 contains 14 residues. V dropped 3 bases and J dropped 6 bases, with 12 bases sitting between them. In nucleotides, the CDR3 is TGTGCCAGCAGTTTGTACTTGGGCCCCAATGAGCAGTTCTTC. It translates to CASSLYLGPNEQFF.